This T cell receptor beta chain came from a study of blood T cell repertoires in COVID-19. V dropped 2 bases and J dropped 8; count of bases not matched to a gene: 7. The CDR3 runs 15 residues. From germline, CDR1 is SGHAT and CDR2 FQDESV (reference sequence). Authors' analysis steps: For nucleated cells, counts were estimated from reference gene primer amplification. TCRdb's copy holds only in-frame clones and misses some; the assay was immunoSEQ multiplex PCR. V and J calls and clone size are those listed in that table; D and trimming were worked out from the DNA. The sample shows roughly 120,000 clones, 88% of them seen only once.

This chain joins TRBV11-1 and TRBJ2-1; TRBD1 agrees at 9 bases. The receptor was isolated from a woman aged 50 to 65 with acute or convalescent COVID-19. Input material: peripheral blood. CDR3 loop: CASSLKQGAGYEQFF. The CDR3 DNA follows: TGTGCCAGCAGCTTAAAACAGGGGGCGGGATATGAGCAGTTCTTC.